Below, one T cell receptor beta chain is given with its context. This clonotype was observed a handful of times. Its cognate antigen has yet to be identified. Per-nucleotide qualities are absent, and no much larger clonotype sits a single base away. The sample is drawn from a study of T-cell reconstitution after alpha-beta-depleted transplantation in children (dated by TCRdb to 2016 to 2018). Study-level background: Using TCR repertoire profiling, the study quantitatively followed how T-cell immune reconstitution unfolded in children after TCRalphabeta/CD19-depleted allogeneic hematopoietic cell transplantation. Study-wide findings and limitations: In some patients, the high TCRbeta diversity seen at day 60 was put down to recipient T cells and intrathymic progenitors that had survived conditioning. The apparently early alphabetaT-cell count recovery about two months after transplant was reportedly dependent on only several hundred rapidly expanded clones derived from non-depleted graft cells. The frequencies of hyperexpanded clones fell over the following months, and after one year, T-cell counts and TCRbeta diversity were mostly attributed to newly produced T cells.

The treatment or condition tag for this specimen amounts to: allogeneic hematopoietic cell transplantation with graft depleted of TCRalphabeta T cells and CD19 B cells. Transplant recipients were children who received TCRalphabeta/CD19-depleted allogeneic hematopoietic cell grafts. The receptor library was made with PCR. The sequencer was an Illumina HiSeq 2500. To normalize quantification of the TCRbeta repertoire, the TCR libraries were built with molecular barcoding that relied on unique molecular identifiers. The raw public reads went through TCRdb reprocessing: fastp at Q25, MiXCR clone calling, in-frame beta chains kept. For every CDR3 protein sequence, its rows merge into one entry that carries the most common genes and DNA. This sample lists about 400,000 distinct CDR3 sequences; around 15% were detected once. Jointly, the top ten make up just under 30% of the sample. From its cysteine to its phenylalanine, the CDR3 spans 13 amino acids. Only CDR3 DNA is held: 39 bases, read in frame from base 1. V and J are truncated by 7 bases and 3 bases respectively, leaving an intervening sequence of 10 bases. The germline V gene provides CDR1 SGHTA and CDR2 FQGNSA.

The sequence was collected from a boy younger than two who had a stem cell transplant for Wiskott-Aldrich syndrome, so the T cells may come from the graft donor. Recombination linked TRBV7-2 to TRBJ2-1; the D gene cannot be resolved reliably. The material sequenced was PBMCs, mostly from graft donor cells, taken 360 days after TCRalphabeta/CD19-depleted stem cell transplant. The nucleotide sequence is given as TGTGCCAGCACCCCGAGTATCTACAATGAGCAGTTCTTC. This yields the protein CASTPSIYNEQFF.